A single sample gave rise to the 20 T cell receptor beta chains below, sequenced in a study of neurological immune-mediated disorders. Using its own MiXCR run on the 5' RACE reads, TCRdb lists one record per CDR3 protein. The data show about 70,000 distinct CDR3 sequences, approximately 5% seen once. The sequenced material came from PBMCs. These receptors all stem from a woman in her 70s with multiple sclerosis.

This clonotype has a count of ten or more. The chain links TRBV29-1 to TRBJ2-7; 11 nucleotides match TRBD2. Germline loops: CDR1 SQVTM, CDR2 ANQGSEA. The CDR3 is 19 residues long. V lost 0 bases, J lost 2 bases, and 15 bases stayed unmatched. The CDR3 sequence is CSVEDSGGSGRARAYEQYF. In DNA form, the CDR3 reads TGCAGCGTTGAAGATTCCGGGGGTAGCGGGAGGGCCAGAGCCTACGAGCAGTACTTC.

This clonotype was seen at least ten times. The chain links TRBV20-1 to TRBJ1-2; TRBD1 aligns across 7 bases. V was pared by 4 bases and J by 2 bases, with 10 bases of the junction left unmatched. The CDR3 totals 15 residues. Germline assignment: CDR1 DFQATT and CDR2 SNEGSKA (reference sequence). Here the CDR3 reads CSATQQGSVNYGYTF. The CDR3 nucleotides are TGCAGTGCTACCCAACAGGGGAGCGTAAACTATGGCTACACCTTC.

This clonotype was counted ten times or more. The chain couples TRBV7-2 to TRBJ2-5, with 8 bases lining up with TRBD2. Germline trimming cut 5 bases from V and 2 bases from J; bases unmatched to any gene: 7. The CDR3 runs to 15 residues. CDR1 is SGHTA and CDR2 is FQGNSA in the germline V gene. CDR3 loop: CASSPQTSEQETQYF. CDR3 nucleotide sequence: TGTGCCAGCAGCCCCCAGACTAGCGAGCAAGAGACCCAGTACTTC.

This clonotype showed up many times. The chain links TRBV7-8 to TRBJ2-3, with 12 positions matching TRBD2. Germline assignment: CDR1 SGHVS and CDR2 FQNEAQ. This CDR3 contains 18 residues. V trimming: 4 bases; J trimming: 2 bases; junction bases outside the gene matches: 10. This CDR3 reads CASSSHARLAGDTDTQYF. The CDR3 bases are TGTGCCAGCAGCTCGCACGCTCGACTAGCGGGAGACACAGATACGCAGTATTTT.

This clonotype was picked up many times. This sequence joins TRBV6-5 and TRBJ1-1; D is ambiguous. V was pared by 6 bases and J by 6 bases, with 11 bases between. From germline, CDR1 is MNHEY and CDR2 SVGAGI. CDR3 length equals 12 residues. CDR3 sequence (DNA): TGTGCCAGCAGAAGAGTAGGCGCTGAAGCTTTCTTT. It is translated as CASRRVGAEAFF.

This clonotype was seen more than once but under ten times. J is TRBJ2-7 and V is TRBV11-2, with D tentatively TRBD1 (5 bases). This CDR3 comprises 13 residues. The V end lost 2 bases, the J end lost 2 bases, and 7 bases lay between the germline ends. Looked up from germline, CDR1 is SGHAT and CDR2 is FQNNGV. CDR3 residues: CASSLQDTYEQYF. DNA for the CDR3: TGTGCCAGCAGCTTACAGGACACCTACGAGCAGTACTTC.

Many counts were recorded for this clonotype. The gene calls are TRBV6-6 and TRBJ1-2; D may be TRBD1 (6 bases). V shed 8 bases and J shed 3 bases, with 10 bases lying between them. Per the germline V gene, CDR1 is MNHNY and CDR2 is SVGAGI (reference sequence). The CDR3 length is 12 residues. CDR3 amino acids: CASRGGDYGYTF. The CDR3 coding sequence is TGTGCCAGCCGAGGGGGGGACTATGGCTACACCTTC.

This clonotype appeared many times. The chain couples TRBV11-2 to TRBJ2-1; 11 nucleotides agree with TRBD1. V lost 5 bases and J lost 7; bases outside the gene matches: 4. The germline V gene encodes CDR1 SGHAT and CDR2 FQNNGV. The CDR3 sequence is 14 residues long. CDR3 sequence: CASSRGQGANEQFF. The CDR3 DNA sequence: TGTGCCAGCAGCCGCGGACAGGGGGCGAATGAGCAGTTCTTC.

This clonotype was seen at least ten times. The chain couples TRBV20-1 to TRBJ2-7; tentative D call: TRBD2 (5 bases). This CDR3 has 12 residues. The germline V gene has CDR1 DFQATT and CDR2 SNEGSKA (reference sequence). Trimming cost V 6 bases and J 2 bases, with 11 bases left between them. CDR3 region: CSASGKTYEQYF. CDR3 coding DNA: TGCAGTGCCTCGGGGAAGACCTACGAGCAGTACTTC.

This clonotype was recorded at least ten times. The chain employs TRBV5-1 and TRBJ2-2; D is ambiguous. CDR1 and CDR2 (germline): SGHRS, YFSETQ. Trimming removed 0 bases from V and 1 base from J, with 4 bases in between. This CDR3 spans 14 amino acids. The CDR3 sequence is CASSLGQNTGELFF. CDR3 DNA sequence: TGCGCCAGCAGCTTGGGACAGAACACCGGGGAGCTGTTTTTT. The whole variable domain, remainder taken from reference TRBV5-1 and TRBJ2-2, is KAGVTQTPRYLIKTRGQQVTLSCSPISGHRSVSWYQQTPGQGLQFLFEYFSETQRNKGNFPGRFSGRQFSNSRSEMNVSTLELGDSALYLCASSLGQNTGELFFGEGSRLTVL.

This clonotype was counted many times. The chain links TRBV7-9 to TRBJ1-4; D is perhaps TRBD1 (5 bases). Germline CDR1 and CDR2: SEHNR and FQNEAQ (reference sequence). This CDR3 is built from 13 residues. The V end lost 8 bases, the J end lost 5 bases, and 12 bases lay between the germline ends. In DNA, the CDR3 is TGTGCCAGCGTAAGAGGGGTGAATGAAAAACTGTTTTTT. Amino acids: CASVRGVNEKLFF. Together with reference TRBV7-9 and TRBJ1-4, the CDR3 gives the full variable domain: DTGVSQNPRHKITKRGQNVTFRCDPISEHNRLYWYRQTLGQGPEFLTYFQNEAQLEKSRLLSDRFSAERPKGSFSTLEIQRTEQGDSAMYLCASVRGVNEKLFFGSGTQLSVL.

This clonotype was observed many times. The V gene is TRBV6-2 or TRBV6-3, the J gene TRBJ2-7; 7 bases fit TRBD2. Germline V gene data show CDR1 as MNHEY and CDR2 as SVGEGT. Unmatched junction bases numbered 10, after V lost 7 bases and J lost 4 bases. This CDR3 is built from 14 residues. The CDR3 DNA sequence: TGTGCCAGCACACCCGGGACTACGAAATACGAGCAGTACTTC. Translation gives CASTPGTTKYEQYF.

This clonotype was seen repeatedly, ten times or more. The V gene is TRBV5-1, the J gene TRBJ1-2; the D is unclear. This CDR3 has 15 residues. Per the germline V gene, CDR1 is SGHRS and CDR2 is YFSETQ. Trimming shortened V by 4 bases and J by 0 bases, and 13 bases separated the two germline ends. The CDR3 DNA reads TGCGCCAGCAGCGTCCAGTGGGGAGCTAACTATGGCTACACCTTC. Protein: CASSVQWGANYGYTF.

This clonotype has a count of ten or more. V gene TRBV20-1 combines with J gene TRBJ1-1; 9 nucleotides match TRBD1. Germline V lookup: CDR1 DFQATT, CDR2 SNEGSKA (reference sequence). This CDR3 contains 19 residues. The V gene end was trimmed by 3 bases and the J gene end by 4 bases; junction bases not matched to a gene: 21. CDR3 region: CSARGQGGSSVRVITEAFF. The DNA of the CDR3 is TGCAGTGCTAGGGGACAGGGCGGGTCCTCTGTTCGGGTTATCACTGAAGCTTTCTTT.

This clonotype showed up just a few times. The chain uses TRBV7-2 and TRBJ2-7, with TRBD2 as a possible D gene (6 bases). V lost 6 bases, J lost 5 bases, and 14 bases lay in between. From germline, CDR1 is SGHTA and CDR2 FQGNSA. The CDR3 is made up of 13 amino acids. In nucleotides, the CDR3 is TGTGCCAGCAGTCTCCCGGGGGTCAACGAGCAGTACTTC. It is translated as CASSLPGVNEQYF.

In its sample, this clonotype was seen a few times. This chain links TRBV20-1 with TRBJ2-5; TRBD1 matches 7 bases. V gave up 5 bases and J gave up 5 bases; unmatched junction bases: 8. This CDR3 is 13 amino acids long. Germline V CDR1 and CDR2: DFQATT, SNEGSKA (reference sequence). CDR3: CSAVQGSEETQYF. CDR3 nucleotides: TGCAGTGCTGTACAGGGGTCCGAGGAGACCCAGTACTTC.

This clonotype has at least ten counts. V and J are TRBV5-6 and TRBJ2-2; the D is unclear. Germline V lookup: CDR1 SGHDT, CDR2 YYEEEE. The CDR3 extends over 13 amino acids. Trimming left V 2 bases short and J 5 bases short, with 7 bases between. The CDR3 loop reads CASSLDQTGELFF. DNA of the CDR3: TGTGCCAGCAGCTTAGACCAAACCGGGGAGCTGTTTTTT.

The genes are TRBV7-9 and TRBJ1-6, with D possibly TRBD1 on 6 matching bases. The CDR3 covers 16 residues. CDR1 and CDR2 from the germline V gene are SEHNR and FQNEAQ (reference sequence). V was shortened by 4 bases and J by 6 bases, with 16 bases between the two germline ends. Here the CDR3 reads CASSYPGGGINSPLHF. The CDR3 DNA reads TGTGCCAGCAGCTACCCGGGGGGGGGCATTAATTCACCCCTCCACTTT.

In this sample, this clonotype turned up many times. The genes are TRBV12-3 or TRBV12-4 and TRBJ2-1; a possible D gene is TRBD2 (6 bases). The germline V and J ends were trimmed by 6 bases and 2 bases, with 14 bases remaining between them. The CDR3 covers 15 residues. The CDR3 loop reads CASSLLAQPYNEQFF. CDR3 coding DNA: TGTGCCAGCAGCCTTCTAGCGCAGCCCTACAATGAGCAGTTCTTC.

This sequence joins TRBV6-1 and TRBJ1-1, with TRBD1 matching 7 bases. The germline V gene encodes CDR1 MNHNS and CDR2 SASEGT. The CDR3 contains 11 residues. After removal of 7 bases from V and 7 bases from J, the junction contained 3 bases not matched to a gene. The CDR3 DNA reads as TGTGCCAGCAAGCAGGGGGATGAAGCTTTCTTT. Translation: CASKQGDEAFF.